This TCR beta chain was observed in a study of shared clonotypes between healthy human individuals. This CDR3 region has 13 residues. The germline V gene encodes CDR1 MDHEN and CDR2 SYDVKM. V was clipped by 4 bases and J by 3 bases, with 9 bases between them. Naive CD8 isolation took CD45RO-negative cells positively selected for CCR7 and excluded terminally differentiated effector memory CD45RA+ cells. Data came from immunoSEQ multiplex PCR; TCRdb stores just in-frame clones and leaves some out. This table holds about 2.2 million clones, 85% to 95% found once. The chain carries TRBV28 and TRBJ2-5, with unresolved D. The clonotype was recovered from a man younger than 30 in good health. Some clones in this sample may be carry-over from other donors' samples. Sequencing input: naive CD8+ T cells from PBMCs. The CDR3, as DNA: TGTGCCAGCAGTTATGTCGTAAAAGAGACCCAGTACTTC. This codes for CASSYVVKETQYF.